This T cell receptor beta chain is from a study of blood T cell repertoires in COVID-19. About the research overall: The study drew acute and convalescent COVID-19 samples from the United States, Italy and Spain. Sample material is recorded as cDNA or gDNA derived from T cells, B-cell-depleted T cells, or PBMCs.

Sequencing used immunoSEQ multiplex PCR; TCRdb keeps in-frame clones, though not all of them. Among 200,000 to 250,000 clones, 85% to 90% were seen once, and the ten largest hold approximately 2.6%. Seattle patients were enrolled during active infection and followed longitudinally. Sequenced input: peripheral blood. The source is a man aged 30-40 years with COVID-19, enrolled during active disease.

The CDR3 loop reads CATSSHPLGARYLSGNTIYF. The CDR3 nucleotides are TGTGCCACCAGCAGCCACCCCCTGGGAGCCCGTTATCTCTCTGGAAACACCATATATTTT. V gene TRBV15 combines with J gene TRBJ1-3; no definite D call. The CDR3 spans 20 residues. V lost 3 bases and J lost 0, with 24 bases in between. Germline V gene sequence: CDR1 LNHNV, CDR2 YYDKDF (reference sequence). The full variable domain, in which reference TRBV15 and TRBJ1-3 provide the parts outside the CDR3, is DAMVIQNPRYQVTQFGKPVTLSCSQTLNHNVMYWYQQKSSQAPKLLFHYYDKDFNNEADTPDNFQSRRPNTSFCFLDIRSPGLGDTAMYLCATSSHPLGARYLSGNTIYFGEGSWLTVV.